This TCR beta chain was documented in a study of OX40 agonist ivuxolimab in advanced cancers. General study points: Both CD4+ and CD8+ T cell populations in blood had undergone clonal expansion by week 6 at 0.1 to 3.0 mg/kg. Relatively little clonal expansion, among the lowest observed, appeared in partial responders at 0.1-3.0 mg/kg. Averaging showed that CD8+ T cells had more expanded clones than CD4+ did.

Regarding this clone: The antigen remains unidentified.

The CDR3 length is 15 residues. Trimming shortened V by 4 bases and J by 4 bases, and 14 bases separated the two germline ends. Only in-frame clones appear in the TCRdb table, and some are missing; sequencing was by immunoSEQ multiplex PCR. The sample has about 52,000 clones, 80% to 85% seen once; the top ten hold over 10%. The gene calls are TRBV23-1 and TRBJ2-4, with D possibly called TRBD1 or TRBD2 (5 bases each). TRBV23-1 is an ORF for which the function is uncertain. The specimen comprised CD4+ or CD8+ T cells sorted from blood, sampled in a trial of the OX40 agonist ivuxolimab. The source is an adult with an advanced solid tumor such as melanoma, head and neck, liver or kidney cancer. CDR3 coding DNA: TGCGCCAGCAGTCGCCCGGGGCTGCTAAAAAACATTCAGTACTTC. Its translation: CASSRPGLLKNIQYF.